This T cell receptor (beta chain) was captured in a study of shared clonotypes between healthy human individuals. CDR1 is SNHLY, CDR2 FYNNEI, per germline. This CDR3 is built from 13 residues. The V end was cut by 2 bases, the J end by 6 bases, with 8 bases between. Sorted-subset replicate PCR reactions were performed with approximately 0.2 ug DNA, corresponding to some 32,000 T cell genomes. Sequenced by immunoSEQ multiplex PCR; TCRdb stores in-frame clones only, minus some. The table records hundreds of thousands of clones, around 72% of them present only once. Specimen: memory CD4+ T cells sorted from blood. Subset: CD45RA-negative fraction. The sequence was obtained from a woman in her twenties or thirties in good health. The chain carries TRBV2 and TRBJ1-5; D not resolved. The chain's CDR3 is CASSERGFQPQHF. The CDR3 DNA follows: TGTGCCAGCAGTGAACGGGGATTTCAGCCCCAGCATTTT.